Below, 25 T cell receptor beta chains from the same sample are listed, as sequenced in a study of cytomegalovirus exposure and HLA in healthy donors. The PCR was carried out with 60 Vbeta primers and 13 Jbeta primers. Produced via immunoSEQ multiplex PCR; TCRdb's table is partial and in-frame only. This sample has about 220,000 clones, with about 80% found just once. Sequencing used PBMCs. The source is a male donor in good health and CMV-seronegative.

Remarks on this clone: A junction end diverges from the germline sequence, so it may reflect a read error. This chain links TRBV10-2 with TRBJ2-4, with D tentatively TRBD1 (5 bases). The length of the CDR3 is 10 residues. Per the germline V gene, CDR1 is WSHSY and CDR2 is SAAADI. CDR3 nucleotide sequence: TGCGCCACCAGTCAGGGCATTCAGTACTTC. Protein: CATSQGIQYF.

This clone was observed once. The chain is built from TRBV2 and TRBJ1-1; the match to TRBD1 covers 7 bases. With 5 bases clipped from V and 4 bases from J, the junction kept 7 bases outside the gene matches. The CDR3 is 14 residues long. Germline V gene data show CDR1 as SNHLY and CDR2 as FYNNEI. DNA of the CDR3: TGTGCCAGCAGTTTGACAGGGAGATCCACTGAAGCTTTCTTT. It is translated as CASSLTGRSTEAFF. Based on the CDR3 plus reference TRBV2 and TRBJ1-1, the full variable domain is EPEVTQTPSHQVTQMGQEVILRCVPISNHLYFYWYRQILGQKVEFLVSFYNNEISEKSEIFDDQFSVERPDGSNFTLKIRSTKLEDSAMYFCASSLTGRSTEAFFGQGTRLTVV.

This sequence joins TRBV28 and TRBJ2-7; the match to TRBD2 covers 10 bases. CDR1 MDHEN and CDR2 SYDVKM come from the germline V gene. Unmatched junction bases numbered 4, after V lost 6 bases and J lost 2 bases. This CDR3 region has 14 residues. DNA of the CDR3: TGTGCCAGCAGGCCCAGCGGGGGGGCCTACGAGCAGTACTTC. Protein: CASRPSGGAYEQYF.

The chain employs TRBV28 and TRBJ2-7, with 8 positions matching TRBD1. CDR1 and CDR2 from the germline V gene are MDHEN and SYDVKM. The CDR3 totals 11 residues. The ends lost 6 bases at V and 6 bases at J; junction bases unmatched: 1. The CDR3 sequence: CASRDRGEQYF. CDR3 in DNA: TGTGCCAGCAGAGACAGGGGCGAGCAGTACTTC.

This chain uses TRBV4-3 with TRBJ2-5; a weak D match, TRBD1 (5 bases). Germline V gene sequence: CDR1 LGHNA, CDR2 YSLEER. The CDR3 has 16 residues. The germline V and J ends were trimmed by 0 bases and 2 bases, with 13 bases remaining between them. The CDR3: CASSQERDREQETQYF. The CDR3 region has the DNA TGCGCCAGCAGCCAAGAAAGAGACAGAGAACAAGAGACCCAGTACTTC.

The chain is built from TRBV30 and TRBJ1-5; 8 bases are a match to TRBD1. The junction had 11 bases not matched to a gene; V was cut back by 5 bases and J by 5 bases. The CDR3 length is 15 residues. Germline CDR1 GTSNPN, CDR2 SVGIG (reference sequence). CDR3 in amino acids: CAWRDQDREYQPQHF. CDR3 nucleotides: TGTGCCTGGCGGGATCAGGACAGGGAATATCAGCCCCAGCATTTT.

V and J are TRBV7-3 and TRBJ2-2, with D unclear. Trimming pared 5 bases from V and 2 bases from J, leaving 12 bases between. The CDR3 sequence is 15 residues long. CDR1 is SGHTA and CDR2 is FQGTGA in the germline V gene. The CDR3 DNA sequence: TGTGCCAGCAGCCCTCACTCGACTAACACCGGGGAGCTGTTTTTT. Encoded protein: CASSPHSTNTGELFF. Full variable domain (outside the CDR3, taken from reference TRBV7-3 and TRBJ2-2): GAGVSQTPSNKVTEKGKYVELRCDPISGHTALYWYRQSLGQGPEFLIYFQGTGAADDSGLPNDRFFAVRPEGSVSTLKIQRTERGDSAVYLCASSPHSTNTGELFFGEGSRLTVL.

This clone was counted once. The chain uses TRBV7-3 and TRBJ2-1, with TRBD1 matching over 9 bases. This CDR3 is built from 15 residues. The germline V gene has CDR1 SGHTA and CDR2 FQGTGA. Trimming cost V 3 bases and J 9 bases; bases outside gene matches: 9. The CDR3 nucleotides read TGTGCCAGCAGCTTCTATGGGACAGGGAGAGGTGAGCAGTTCTTC. This gives the protein CASSFYGTGRGEQFF.

The rearrangement links TRBV5-1 to TRBJ2-3, with TRBD1 matching 9 bases. The CDR3 runs to 15 residues. In germline, CDR1 is SGHRS, CDR2 YFSETQ. V shed 0 bases and J 5 bases; nucleotides not matched to a gene: 4. The CDR3 loop is CASSLAQGAKDTQYF. CDR3 DNA: TGCGCCAGCAGCTTGGCACAGGGGGCTAAAGATACGCAGTATTTT.

This chain joins TRBV4-3 and TRBJ1-5; 7 bases fit TRBD1. V dropped 4 bases and J dropped 7; count of bases not matched to a gene: 13. CDR1 and CDR2 (germline): LGHNA, YSLEER. The CDR3 totals 16 residues. CDR3 residues: CASSPNAGQVRQPQHF. The CDR3 coding sequence is TGCGCCAGCAGCCCCAACGCCGGACAGGTGAGGCAGCCCCAGCATTTT.

The chain links TRBV7-8 to TRBJ2-7; 8 bases match TRBD2. After removal of 0 bases from V and 4 bases from J, the junction contained 5 bases not matched to a gene. CDR3 length: 15 residues. The germline V gene has CDR1 SGHVS and CDR2 FQNEAQ. CDR3 amino acids: CASSLASGRIYEQYF. The DNA of the CDR3 is TGTGCCAGCAGCTTAGCCAGCGGGAGAATTTACGAGCAGTACTTC.

V is TRBV10-3 and J is TRBJ1-4, with TRBD1 identical over 8 bases. CDR3 length: 13 amino acids. CDR1 is ENHRY and CDR2 is SYGVKD in the germline V gene. V was pared by 6 bases and J by 4 bases, with 1 base of the junction left unmatched. The CDR3 DNA is TGTGCCATCAGGACAGGGGATAATGAAAAACTGTTTTTT. It codes for CAIRTGDNEKLFF.

This chain uses TRBV6-6 with TRBJ1-4; 7 bases line up with TRBD1. This CDR3 has 15 amino acids. Germline trimming cut 4 bases from V and 8 bases from J; bases unmatched to any gene: 10. From germline, CDR1 is MNHNY and CDR2 SVGAGI (reference sequence). The CDR3 reads CASSSGTAKPEKLFF. In DNA, the CDR3 is TGTGCCAGCAGTTCCGGGACAGCCAAACCAGAAAAACTGTTTTTT.

The V call is TRBV10-3, the J call TRBJ2-1, with 8 bases matching TRBD2. Germline V gene data show CDR1 as ENHRY and CDR2 as SYGVKD. The CDR3 consists of 18 residues. The trim removed 0 bases at V and 5 bases at J, leaving 12 bases unmatched. In DNA, the CDR3 is TGTGCCATCAGTGAGTCGACAACGGGGCTAGCGGGTGACAATGAGCAGTTCTTC. This translates into CAISESTTGLAGDNEQFF.

J is TRBJ1-4 and V is TRBV5-1; tentatively, D is TRBD1 (5 bases). The CDR3 spans 14 residues. Germline V CDR1 and CDR2: SGHRS, YFSETQ. The V and J ends lost 2 bases and 4 bases respectively, with 9 bases between them. The CDR3 loop reads CASSFGGGNEKLFF. The CDR3 DNA follows: TGCGCCAGCAGCTTCGGGGGAGGTAATGAAAAACTGTTTTTT. The full variable domain, its missing parts supplied by reference TRBV5-1 and TRBJ1-4, is KAGVTQTPRYLIKTRGQQVTLSCSPISGHRSVSWYQQTPGQGLQFLFEYFSETQRNKGNFPGRFSGRQFSNSRSEMNVSTLELGDSALYLCASSFGGGNEKLFFGSGTQLSVL.

The chain couples TRBV19 to TRBJ1-5, with a weak D call TRBD1 (5 bases). CDR3 size: 14 residues. Germline lookup yields CDR1 LNHDA and CDR2 SQIVND (reference sequence). V was cut by 9 bases and J by 7 bases, with 19 bases left in between. The CDR3, as DNA: TGTGCCAGCTCGGAAGCGAGGGGAGGCCAGCCCCAGCATTTT. This codes for CASSEARGGQPQHF.

The chain uses TRBV9 and TRBJ2-5; 10 bases map to TRBD2. There are 16 residues in the CDR3. The J segment lost 5 bases and the V segment lost 3 bases, leaving 10 bases of the junction unmatched. From germline, CDR1 is SGDLS and CDR2 YYNGEE. This CDR3 reads CASSAQPGLASETQYF. The CDR3, as DNA: TGTGCCAGCAGCGCCCAACCGGGACTAGCGTCTGAGACCCAGTACTTC.

The chain carries TRBV28 and TRBJ1-1; TRBD1 might be the D (5 bases). V lost 6 bases and J 11 bases, leaving 16 bases between the germline ends. Germline CDR1 and CDR2: MDHEN and SYDVKM. This CDR3 comprises 12 residues. CDR3 DNA sequence: TGTGCCAGCAGCCCTCGGACATCCAGCGCTTTCTTT. Translated, it gives CASSPRTSSAFF.

The rearrangement uses TRBV7-3 and TRBJ1-1, with TRBD1 matching over 9 bases. The CDR3 length is 13 residues. V trimming: 5 bases; J trimming: 3 bases; junction bases outside the gene matches: 1. The germline gives CDR1 SGHTA, CDR2 FQGTGA. The CDR3 DNA reads TGTGCCAGCAGCCGGGACAGGGACACTGAAGCTTTCTTT. It codes for CASSRDRDTEAFF.

This rearrangement joins TRBV30 to TRBJ1-6; a weak D match, TRBD1 (5 bases). Germline V gene data show CDR1 as GTSNPN and CDR2 as SVGIG (reference sequence). Deletions cut 3 bases from V and 7 bases from J, with 16 bases between. The CDR3 has 15 residues. In DNA form, the CDR3 reads TGTGCCTGGAGCACCGGGACTCTGGGGAATTCACCCCTCCACTTT. It translates to CAWSTGTLGNSPLHF.

The CDR3 here is CASSFAQGASYEQYF. The CDR3, as DNA: TGTGCCAGCAGCTTCGCTCAGGGGGCGTCCTACGAGCAGTACTTC. The chain is built from TRBV7-6 and TRBJ2-7; TRBD1 agrees at 8 bases. The germline gives CDR1 SGHVS, CDR2 FNYEAQ. V lost 3 bases, J lost 1 base, and 5 bases stayed unmatched. The CDR3 consists of 15 residues. The entire variable domain, with the rest obtained from reference TRBV7-6 and TRBJ2-7, is as follows: GAGVSQSPRYKVTKRGQDVALRCDPISGHVSLYWYRQALGQGPEFLTYFNYEAQQDKSGLPNDRFSAERPEGSISTLTIQRTEQRDSAMYRCASSFAQGASYEQYFGPGTRLTVT.

The V gene is TRBV5-8, the J gene TRBJ2-7; 10 bases agree with TRBD1. The V segment lost 3 bases and the J segment 1 base; nucleotides outside the gene matches: 7. The CDR3 sequence is 16 residues long. Germline loops: CDR1 SGHTS, CDR2 YDEGEE. CDR3 sequence reads: CASSSGTGEGSYEQYF. As DNA, the CDR3 is TGTGCCAGCAGCTCGGGGACAGGGGAGGGATCCTACGAGCAGTACTTC. Together with reference TRBV5-8 and TRBJ2-7, the CDR3 gives the full variable domain: EAGVTQSPTHLIKTRGQQATLRCSPISGHTSVYWYQQALGLGLQFLLWYDEGEERNRGNFPPRFSGRQFPNYSSELNVNALELEDSALYLCASSSGTGEGSYEQYFGPGTRLTVT.

The CDR3 spells CASSPLSSGGAVDTQYF. The CDR3 DNA follows: TGTGCCAGCAGTCCCCTAAGTAGCGGGGGGGCGGTAGATACGCAGTATTTT. The V and J genes are TRBV28 and TRBJ2-3; 11 positions match TRBD2. The V gene end was trimmed by 5 bases and the J gene end by 5 bases; junction bases not matched to a gene: 12. Germline values: CDR1 MDHEN, CDR2 SYDVKM. The CDR3 spans 17 residues.

The rearrangement uses TRBV7-6 and TRBJ2-7; 8 nucleotides match TRBD1. This CDR3 has 15 amino acids. With 0 bases clipped from V and 3 bases from J, the junction kept 4 bases outside the gene matches. Germline values: CDR1 SGHVS, CDR2 FNYEAQ. The CDR3: CASSLAGTGNYEQYF. The CDR3 bases are TGTGCCAGCAGCTTAGCCGGGACAGGAAACTACGAGCAGTACTTC.

J is TRBJ1-5 and V is TRBV27; tentatively, D is TRBD1 (6 bases). The CDR3 runs to 14 residues. Deletions cut 8 bases from V and 0 bases from J, with 11 bases between. The germline V gene has CDR1 MNHEY and CDR2 SMNVEV (reference sequence). The CDR3 loop reads CASGDTHSNQPQHF. The CDR3 DNA sequence: TGTGCCAGCGGGGACACTCATAGCAATCAGCCCCAGCATTTT.